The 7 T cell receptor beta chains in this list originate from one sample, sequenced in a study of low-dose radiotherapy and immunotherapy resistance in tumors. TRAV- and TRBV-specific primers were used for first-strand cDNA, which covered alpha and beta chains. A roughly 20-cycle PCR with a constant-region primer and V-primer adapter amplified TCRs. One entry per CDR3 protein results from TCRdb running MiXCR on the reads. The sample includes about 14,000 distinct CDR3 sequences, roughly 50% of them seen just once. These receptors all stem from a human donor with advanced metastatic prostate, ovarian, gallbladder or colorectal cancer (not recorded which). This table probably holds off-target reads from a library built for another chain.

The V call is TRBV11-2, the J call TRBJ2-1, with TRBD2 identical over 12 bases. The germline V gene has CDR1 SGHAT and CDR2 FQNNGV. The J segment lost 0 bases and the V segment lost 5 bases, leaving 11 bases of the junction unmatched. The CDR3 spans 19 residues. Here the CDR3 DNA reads TGTGCCAGCAGCGCCGGACTAGCGGGACCCTACAGCTCCTACAATGAGCAGTTCTTC. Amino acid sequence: CASSAGLAGPYSSYNEQFF.

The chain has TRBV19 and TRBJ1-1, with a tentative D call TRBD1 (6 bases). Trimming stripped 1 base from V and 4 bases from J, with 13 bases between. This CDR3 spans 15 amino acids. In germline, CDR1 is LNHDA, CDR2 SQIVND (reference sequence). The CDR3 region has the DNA TGTGCCAGTAGTATAGGGGGGGCATCAAGCACTGAAGCTTTCTTT. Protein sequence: CASSIGGASSTEAFF. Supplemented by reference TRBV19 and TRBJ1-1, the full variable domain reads DGGITQSPKYLFRKEGQNVTLSCEQNLNHDAMYWYRQDPGQGLRLIYYSQIVNDFQKGDIAEGYSVSREKKESFPLTVTSAQKNPTAFYLCASSIGGASSTEAFFGQGTRLTVV.

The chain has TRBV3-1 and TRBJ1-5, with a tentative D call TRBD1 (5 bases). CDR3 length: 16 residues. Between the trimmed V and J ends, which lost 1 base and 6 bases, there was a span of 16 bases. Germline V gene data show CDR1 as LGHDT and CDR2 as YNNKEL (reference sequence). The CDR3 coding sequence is TGTGCCAGCAGCCAAGGTTTGACAGCTGTTGGTCAGCCCCAGCATTTT. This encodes CASSQGLTAVGQPQHF.

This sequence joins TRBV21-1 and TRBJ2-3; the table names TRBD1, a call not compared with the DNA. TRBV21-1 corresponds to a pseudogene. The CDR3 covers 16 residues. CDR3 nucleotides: TGTGCCAGCAGCAAAAGTCGGGACAGGGCCACAGATACGCAGTATTTT. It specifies CASSKSRDRATDTQYF.

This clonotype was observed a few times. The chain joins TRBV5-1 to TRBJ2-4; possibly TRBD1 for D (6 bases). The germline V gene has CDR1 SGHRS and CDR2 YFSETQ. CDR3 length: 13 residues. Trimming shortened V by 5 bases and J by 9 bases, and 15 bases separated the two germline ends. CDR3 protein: CASRSGEDAIQYF. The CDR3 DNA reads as TGCGCCAGCAGATCAGGGGAAGATGCCATTCAGTACTTC.

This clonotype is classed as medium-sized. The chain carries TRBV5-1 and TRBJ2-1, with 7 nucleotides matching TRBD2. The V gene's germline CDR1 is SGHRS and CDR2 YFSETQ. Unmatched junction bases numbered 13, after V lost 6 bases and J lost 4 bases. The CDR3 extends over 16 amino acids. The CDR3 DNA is TGCGCCAGCAAGCCCCGCACGGGAGGCGAATACAATGAGCAGTTCTTC. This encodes CASKPRTGGEYNEQFF.

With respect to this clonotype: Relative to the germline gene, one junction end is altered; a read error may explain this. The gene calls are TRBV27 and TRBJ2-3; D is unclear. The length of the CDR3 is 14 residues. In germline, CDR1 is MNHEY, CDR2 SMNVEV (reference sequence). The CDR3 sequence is CASSVSSRTDTQYF. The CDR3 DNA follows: TGTGCCAGCAGTGTATCTAGTAGGACAGATACGCAGTATTTT.